A single TCR beta chain is shown here with its context. CDR1 is MNHEY, CDR2 SVGEGT, per germline. CDR3 length equals 14 residues. V was clipped by 6 bases and J by 2 bases, with 12 bases between them. These data are taken from a study of CD8 T cells in Susac syndrome. With random hexamers, roughly 0.5 to 1 ug RNA was reverse transcribed. TCRdb itself ran the immunoSEQ multiplex PCR reads through MiXCR, one entry per CDR3 protein. Of roughly 110,000 distinct CDR3 sequences listed, about 90% are singletons. The chain is built from TRBV6-2 or TRBV6-3 and TRBJ2-3; D gene uncertain. What was sequenced was CD8+ T cells from PBMCs. This TCR was sampled from a human donor in good health. CDR3 loop: CASRPHVITDTQYF. In DNA, the CDR3 is TGTGCCAGCAGACCCCATGTAATCACAGATACGCAGTATTTT.